The TCR beta chain under discussion was sequenced for a study of T cells in women clearing cervical HPV infection (dated by TCRdb to the late 2010s). The study in broad terms: The cases were 20 to 30 women with histologically confirmed HPV16-related CIN3 or worse, and 2 of those women had invasive cancers. Five blinded duplicates per group were added as quality controls, giving 60 or so samples: some 50 participants and approximately ten replicates. This exploratory proof-of-principle case-control study, nested within the Guanacaste HPV Natural History Study in Costa Rica, compared TCR repertoires among women with different cervical HPV16 outcomes. Since only a few of the women had HLA typing available, the possibility that HLA type was acting as a confounder could not be ruled out. Controls were 25 women whose single incident HPV16 infection cleared within 12 months without precancer or cancer developing. For cases, a median interval of about 140 days, with an interquartile range of about 90 to 200 days, was observed between lesion detection and blood sampling. Case blood was taken at the visit when the lesion was first identified, whereas control blood was taken when infection was no longer detected. Cases were matched to controls by age within five years and by the year the sample was collected. Cases had a median age of around 34 years compared with roughly 37 for controls, and baseline characteristics showed no significant differences between the groups. In the parent cohort, some 11,000 women aged 18 or older were enrolled in Guanacaste, Costa Rica, during about 1992 to 1994 and then followed for approximately 7 years. Results and caveats for the whole study, not just this receptor: Lower TRBV6-7 relative abundance was observed in cases than in controls (around 0.1% versus 0.15%; Bonferroni P = 0.0008). The cross-sectional design could not show whether associations preceded infection or resulted from it; effector/memory subsets and HPV-specific T cells were not isolated. CIN3+ cases had significantly higher TCR repertoire richness than controls across sequencing depths, but evenness did not differ between the groups. Because the number of T cells per sample was unknown, the richness differences could reflect varying T-cell content rather than repertoire biology. By combining richness with V gene abundances, random forest classifiers separated cases from controls with an estimated AUC of 0.83.

Every participant had a single incident cervical HPV16 infection, and prevalent HPV16 infections were excluded. Cervical HPV DNA was detected with MY09/MY11 PCR, and genotyping was done with dot-blot hybridization. Fifteen mL of heparinized blood were centrifuged, and the buffy coat was split into aliquots, frozen at -30 degrees C, and then kept at -80 degrees C. QIAGEN kits were used to extract genomic DNA from the buffy coat specimens. Note on this clone: It has no known antigen specificity. The read ends 3 residues before the CDR3 terminus; that terminus is restored from the germline J gene.

TCR beta CDR3 regions were amplified by multiplex PCR using the immunoSEQ assay from an average of about 1.2 ug genomic DNA per sample. The assay corrected primer bias using a complete synthetic TCR repertoire to establish an amplification baseline. Amplicons were sequenced on the Illumina platform. The original methods were these. Sequences were error-corrected by clustering with frequency ratios and a modified nearest-neighbor algorithm and were then analyzed in the immunoSEQ Analyzer with IMGT gene definitions. At each rarefaction depth, TCR richness and evenness were averaged across 20 rarefaction repeats, and any sample with fewer sequences than the depth was left out. Wilcoxon rank sum tests with FDR correction were used to compare V, D and J gene relative abundances between the groups. In the blinded duplicates, the intraclass correlation was less than 97% for TCR richness and averaged around 80% across fewer than 80 gene segments. In its TCRdb copy, this immuneACCESS table keeps in-frame sequences only and misses some clones. Where compared with another copy, unresolved V genes explain less than half of these, and the others have no known cause. D and trimming were read from the DNA, whereas the V and J calls and clone size are those reported in that table. The sample table holds under 45,000 clones. The ten largest clones capture about 6.8% of the sample.

Inclusive of the bounding cysteine and phenylalanine, the CDR3 is 12 residues long. Part of the CDR3 DNA is given, 27 bases translated from base 1. Trimming at the junction amounts to 3 bases on V and 5 bases on J, and the germline ends lie 5 bases apart. From a lookup of the germline V gene (reference sequence), CDR1 and CDR2 are DFQATT and SNEGSKA. This TCR came from a woman aged 18 to 69 with a cervical HPV16 infection that either progressed to CIN3+ or cleared (not recorded which). The specimen was blood buffy coat. The rearranged segments are TRBV20-1 and TRBJ1-6, with TRBD1 tentatively as D gene (5 bases match). The CDR3 region has the sequence CSARDNNSPLHF. The covered CDR3 bases are TGCAGTGCTAGGGACAATAATTCACCC.